Following are 30 T cell receptor beta chains from one sample sequenced in a study of blood T cells in healthy people across ages. Together with a sample-barcoded 5' primer, a J-beta primer mix was included in a second PCR lasting about 6 to 11 cycles. One entry per CDR3 protein, called by TCRdb with MiXCR from the 5' RACE reads. The top ten hold just under 25% of the sample, which has 600,000 or so distinct CDR3 sequences, about 45% seen once. The source material was blood. The receptors were gathered from an elderly man in good health.

This chain connects TRBV6-2 or TRBV6-3 to TRBJ2-3, with 8 bases identical to TRBD2. The CDR3 consists of 13 residues. With V trimmed by 6 bases and J by 5 bases, 4 bases remained unmatched. Germline CDR1 is MNHEY and CDR2 is SVGEGT. The CDR3 reads CASRPSGGDTQYF. The CDR3 bases are TGTGCCAGCAGACCCAGCGGGGGAGATACGCAGTATTTT.

The chain recombines TRBV28 with TRBJ2-5; TRBD2 aligns across 8 bases. V trimming: 7 bases; J trimming: 0 bases; junction bases outside the gene matches: 4. The CDR3 covers 14 residues. Germline CDR1 MDHEN, CDR2 SYDVKM. In DNA form, the CDR3 reads TGTGCCAGCACCTTCGGGGGGGACCAAGAGACCCAGTACTTC. Protein sequence: CASTFGGDQETQYF.

The chain links TRBV5-1 to TRBJ1-4; no definite D call. This CDR3 has 16 amino acids. CDR1 is SGHRS, CDR2 YFSETQ, per germline. Trimming removed 4 bases at V and 0 bases at J, with 13 bases between. CDR3 sequence reads: CASSLGSIATNEKLFF. DNA of the CDR3: TGCGCCAGCAGCCTCGGGTCAATAGCAACTAATGAAAAACTGTTTTTT.

This clonotype came up a few times. V and J are TRBV7-9 and TRBJ2-5, with no clear D. Germline loops: CDR1 SEHNR, CDR2 FQNEAQ (reference sequence). The CDR3 contains 13 residues. Trimming left V 0 bases short and J 11 bases short, with 13 bases between. The chain's CDR3 is CASSLAGINEQYF. The DNA of the CDR3 is TGTGCCAGCAGCTTAGCGGGGATAAATGAGCAGTACTTC.

This clonotype showed up just a few times. CDR3 DNA sequence: TGTGCCACCAGCAGAGATAGCACAGGCGACCGGTACATTCAGTACTTC. It yields the protein CATSRDSTGDRYIQYF. The rearrangement links TRBV15 to TRBJ2-4, with D perhaps matching TRBD1 (5 bases). Germline-derived CDR1 and CDR2 are LNHNV and YYDKDF (reference sequence). CDR3 length: 16 residues. V lost 0 bases to trimming and J lost 8 bases, with 17 bases between them.

This clonotype was observed a single time. V is TRBV13 and J is TRBJ2-7; 7 bases are a match to TRBD1. Germline V lookup: CDR1 PRHDT, CDR2 FYEKMQ (reference sequence). The CDR3 has 15 amino acids. V was clipped by 3 bases and J by 2 bases; unmatched bases: 7. This CDR3 is CASSFTTGTTYEQYF. In nucleotides, the CDR3 is TGTGCCAGCAGCTTCACGACAGGGACCACCTACGAGCAGTACTTC.

As for this clonotype: One end of the junction does not line up with germline, which may come from a read error. The V and J genes are TRBV7-7 and TRBJ2-1, with TRBD2 matching 9 bases. There are 16 residues in the CDR3. CDR1 and CDR2 from the germline V gene are SSHAT and FNYEAQ (reference sequence). As DNA, the CDR3 is TGTGCTAGCAGCCTGCGGACTAGCGCGGCATTTGATGAGCAGTTCTTC. Translating gives CASSLRTSAAFDEQFF.

This clonotype appeared once. This chain links TRBV4-2 with TRBJ2-1; 7 bases match TRBD2. The CDR3 length is 16 residues. V shed 0 bases and J 4 bases; nucleotides not matched to a gene: 6. CDR1 LGHNA and CDR2 YNFKEQ come from the germline V gene. CDR3 amino acids: CASSQDGLAAYNEQFF. The CDR3 nucleotides read TGTGCCAGCAGCCAAGACGGGCTAGCGGCTTACAATGAGCAGTTCTTC.

Ten or more counts support this clonotype. The chain uses TRBV6-5 and TRBJ1-1; D uncertain. The CDR3 has 14 residues. CDR1 and CDR2 from the germline V gene are MNHEY and SVGAGI. The V and J ends lost 0 bases and 2 bases respectively, with 7 bases between them. This CDR3 reads CASSYSYPNTEAFF. In nucleotides, the CDR3 is TGTGCCAGCAGTTACTCGTACCCTAACACTGAAGCTTTCTTT.

This clonotype turned up a few times. The chain uses TRBV29-1 and TRBJ2-3; 11 bases align to TRBD2. Germline loops: CDR1 SQVTM, CDR2 ANQGSEA. This CDR3 spans 15 amino acids. J was trimmed by 0 bases and V by 4 bases; bases with no gene match: 3. The CDR3 loop reads CSVVRTSGSTDTQYF. The CDR3 coding sequence is TGCAGCGTTGTTCGGACTAGCGGGAGCACAGATACGCAGTATTTT.

The chain carries TRBV27 and TRBJ2-3; D remains ambiguous. The CDR3 totals 13 residues. CDR1 and CDR2 (germline): MNHEY, SMNVEV (reference sequence). The V end was cut by 9 bases, the J end by 0 bases, with 10 bases between. The CDR3 loop reads CASTALSTDTQYF. CDR3 in DNA: TGTGCCAGTACAGCTCTTAGCACAGATACGCAGTATTTT.

This clonotype appeared many times. The CDR3 bases are TGTGCCACCCCTTTGACTAGCGACTCCTACGAGCAGTACTTC. Translating it yields CATPLTSDSYEQYF. This chain joins TRBV6-6 and TRBJ2-7; 8 bases are a match to TRBD2. Germline V gives CDR1 MNHNY, CDR2 SVGAGI (reference sequence). V was pared by 10 bases and J by 0 bases, with 8 bases of the junction left unmatched. The CDR3 totals 14 residues.

This clonotype appeared a few times. The chain combines TRBV6-2 or TRBV6-3 with TRBJ2-1; no definite D call. Germline values: CDR1 MNHEY, CDR2 SVGEGT. The CDR3 runs to 13 residues. Trimming removed 6 bases at V and 2 bases at J, with 8 bases between. The CDR3 sequence is CASRTTAYNEQFF. In DNA, the CDR3 is TGTGCCAGCAGGACGACCGCCTACAATGAGCAGTTCTTC.

The chain employs TRBV7-2 and TRBJ2-5, with 8 bases identical to TRBD1. V shed 6 bases and J 3 bases; nucleotides not matched to a gene: 6. The CDR3 sequence is 14 residues long. Germline loops: CDR1 SGHTA, CDR2 FQGNSA. DNA of the CDR3: TGTGCCAGCAGATTGACAGGGGTCAAAGAGACCCAGTACTTC. Translation gives CASRLTGVKETQYF.

This clonotype was seen a handful of times. This rearrangement joins TRBV29-1 to TRBJ2-5; 8 positions agree with TRBD1. Germline values: CDR1 SQVTM, CDR2 ANQGSEA. V shed 8 bases, J shed 5 bases, and the junction held 7 bases outside the gene matches. The CDR3 loop spans 12 amino acids. In DNA, the CDR3 is TGCAGCTTCGGACAGGGTGAGGAGACCCAGTACTTC. Residues: CSFGQGEETQYF.

This rearrangement joins TRBV7-2 to TRBJ2-1, with a weak D call TRBD1 (6 bases). The CDR3 runs 13 residues. CDR1 is SGHTA and CDR2 is FQGNSA in the germline V gene. The V end was cut by 5 bases, the J end by 8 bases, with 13 bases between. CDR3 in amino acids: CASSPTGYYEQFF. CDR3 DNA sequence: TGTGCCAGCAGCCCCACAGGGTATTATGAGCAGTTCTTC.

This clonotype was counted only a few times. This sequence joins TRBV27 and TRBJ1-1; D not resolved. V gave up 5 bases and J gave up 1 base, with 8 bases separating them. This CDR3 is built from 13 residues. CDR1 and CDR2 from the germline V gene are MNHEY and SMNVEV (reference sequence). CDR3 protein: CASSSWENTEAFF. DNA for the CDR3: TGTGCCAGCAGTAGCTGGGAGAACACTGAAGCTTTCTTT.

CDR3 bases: TGTGCCAGCAGTTTATCTGGGACTAGCGGGTTTTACGAGCAGTACTTC. Its protein is CASSLSGTSGFYEQYF. The rearrangement uses TRBV27 and TRBJ2-4; 12 bases match TRBD2. Gene TRBJ2-7 matches the end of the DNA better, so the J call may be wrong. The germline CDR1 and CDR2 sequences are MNHEY and SMNVEV (reference sequence). The CDR3 totals 16 residues.

J is TRBJ1-1 and V is TRBV29-1; D ambiguous. Trimming removed 4 bases at V and 6 bases at J, with 9 bases between. The CDR3 is made up of 11 amino acids. Germline assignment: CDR1 SQVTM and CDR2 ANQGSEA. The CDR3 nucleotides are TGCAGCGTTGGGGAGGGAGCTGAAGCTTTCTTT. Residues: CSVGEGAEAFF.

V and J are TRBV28 and TRBJ2-5; TRBD2 matches 7 bases. V shed 6 bases and J 3 bases; nucleotides not matched to a gene: 10. This CDR3 contains 15 residues. Per the germline V gene, CDR1 is MDHEN and CDR2 is SYDVKM. CDR3 in DNA: TGTGCCAGCAGCCGGCCGTGGGGGGGGAAAGAGACCCAGTACTTC. It specifies CASSRPWGGKETQYF.

Notes on this clonotype: One junction end disagrees with the germline gene, perhaps due to a read error. This chain joins TRBV7-9 and TRBJ1-2, with no clear D. Per germline, CDR1 SEHNR and CDR2 FQNEAQ (reference sequence). This CDR3 spans 15 amino acids. The CDR3 DNA follows: TGTGCCGGCAGCTTAGCAATTGGCGGAGACTATGGCTACACCTTC. This encodes CAGSLAIGGDYGYTF.

This rearrangement joins TRBV6-6 to TRBJ1-5; D call uncertain. The CDR3 is 17 residues long. Germline V gives CDR1 MNHNY, CDR2 SVGAGI (reference sequence). V lost 6 bases and J lost 4, with 22 bases in between. The CDR3 bases are TGTGCCAGCAGCCCCGTTGGGGTGCGCAATAGTAATCAGCCCCAGCATTTT. Its protein is CASSPVGVRNSNQPQHF.

This clonotype was counted between two and nine times. This chain uses TRBV12-3 or TRBV12-4 with TRBJ1-4; D is possibly TRBD1 (6 bases). The CDR3 has 13 residues. V lost 1 base to trimming and J lost 10 bases, with 10 bases between them. The CDR3 nucleotides are TGTGCCAGCAGTTTAGGACAGGTCGGAAAACTGTTTTTT. This encodes CASSLGQVGKLFF.

As concerns this clonotype: It may be a read error: a sequence one base away is much more abundant. The chain joins TRBV6-6 to TRBJ2-3; D may be TRBD2 (5 bases). The germline gives CDR1 MNHNY, CDR2 SVGAGI (reference sequence). Trimming stripped 6 bases from V and 8 bases from J, with 21 bases between. CDR3 length: 15 amino acids. The CDR3 reads CASSRNKGAWVTQYF. The CDR3 nucleotides read TGTGCCAGCAGCCGGAATAAGGGAGCCTGGGTTACGCAGTATTTT.

This clonotype came up once. One end of the junction fails to match germline, which may point to a read error. The V and J genes are TRBV29-1 and TRBJ2-3; TRBD2 might be the D (7 bases). Per germline, CDR1 SQVTM and CDR2 ANQGSEA. This CDR3 spans 19 amino acids. CDR3 sequence: CRVDAPDRLAARSTDTQYF. The CDR3, as DNA: TGCCGCGTTGATGCCCCTGACAGGCTAGCGGCGAGAAGCACAGATACGCAGTATTTT.

The chain uses TRBV20-1 and TRBJ2-1, with D perhaps TRBD1 (6 bases). This CDR3 has 16 amino acids. The ends were cut back, 0 bases at V and 2 bases at J, with 14 bases in the middle. Germline lookup yields CDR1 DFQATT and CDR2 SNEGSKA (reference sequence). The CDR3 loop reads CSARDRGKLAYNEQFF. The CDR3 DNA reads as TGCAGTGCTAGAGATAGGGGGAAGTTAGCCTACAATGAGCAGTTCTTC.

This clonotype was seen more than once but under ten times. V and J are TRBV7-2 and TRBJ1-1; D not resolved. The CDR3 runs 14 residues. V was cut by 6 bases and J by 3 bases, with 14 bases left in between. Germline loops: CDR1 SGHTA, CDR2 FQGNSA. The CDR3 DNA reads TGTGCCAGCAGTAGGGAACCGAAAGACACTGAAGCTTTCTTT. Residues: CASSREPKDTEAFF. Together with reference TRBV7-2 and TRBJ1-1, the CDR3 gives the full variable domain: GAGVSQSPSNKVTEKGKDVELRCDPISGHTALYWYRQSLGQGLEFLIYFQGNSAPDKSGLPSDRFSAERTGGSVSTLTIQRTQQEDSAVYLCASSREPKDTEAFFGQGTRLTVV.

In its sample, this clonotype was seen a few times. Possible read error: a much larger clone is one base away. V gene TRBV6-6 combines with J gene TRBJ2-5; D is unclear. The assigned J gene may be wrong: the sequence end matches TRBJ2-7 better. This CDR3 is built from 15 residues. CDR1 is MNHNY, CDR2 SVGAGI, per germline (reference sequence). CDR3 in amino acids: CASSYAIQPLYEQYF. The CDR3 DNA sequence: TGTGCCAGCAGTTACGCGATCCAGCCTTTATACGAGCAGTACTTC.

The sample holds a few counts of this clonotype. The V call is TRBV6-2 or TRBV6-3, the J call TRBJ2-6; the D gene is possibly TRBD1 (5 bases). Germline CDR1 and CDR2: MNHEY and SVGEGT. The CDR3 consists of 16 residues. V was trimmed by 8 bases and J by 0 bases, leaving 14 bases between them. CDR3: CASRRTSSSGANVLTF. The CDR3 DNA is TGTGCCAGCCGTCGGACAAGCAGCTCTGGGGCCAACGTCCTGACTTTC.

V gene TRBV3-1 combines with J gene TRBJ2-1; no firm D call. Trimming shortened V by 5 bases and J by 9 bases, and 8 bases separated the two germline ends. From germline, CDR1 is LGHDT and CDR2 YNNKEL (reference sequence). The CDR3 consists of 11 residues. The chain's CDR3 is CASSSSTEQFF. The DNA for the CDR3 is TGTGCCAGCAGCTCCTCTACTGAGCAGTTCTTC.